Below are 28 T cell receptor beta chains sequenced from a single sample in a study of pediatric ulcerative colitis. Assay used: immunoSEQ multiplex PCR; TCRdb lists only in-frame clones, some missing. Seen here are around 64,000 clones, about 86% observed once, and the top ten hold approximately 3.7%. Sequenced sample: blood. The receptors stem from a boy younger than 18 with severe ulcerative colitis.

J is TRBJ2-7 and V is TRBV12-5, with 15 bases aligning to TRBD2. The CDR3 totals 20 residues. V trimming: 0 bases; J trimming: 3 bases; junction bases outside the gene matches: 12. CDR1 and CDR2 (germline): LGHNT, FRNRAP. Written as DNA, the CDR3 is TGTGCTAGTGGTTTGGTCGGTGGACTAGCGGGAGGGATGGCGCTCTACGAGCAGTACTTC. Protein product: CASGLVGGLAGGMALYEQYF.

V gene TRBV5-1 combines with J gene TRBJ1-4, with TRBD1 identical over 8 bases. The CDR3 is made up of 14 amino acids. J gave up 8 bases and V 0 bases, and 3 bases lay outside the gene matches. Per the germline V gene, CDR1 is SGHRS and CDR2 is YFSETQ. Here the CDR3 DNA reads TGCGCCAGCAGCTTGGCCGGACAGGGAGAAAAACTGTTTTTT. Protein: CASSLAGQGEKLFF. The entire variable domain, with the rest obtained from reference TRBV5-1 and TRBJ1-4, is as follows: KAGVTQTPRYLIKTRGQQVTLSCSPISGHRSVSWYQQTPGQGLQFLFEYFSETQRNKGNFPGRFSGRQFSNSRSEMNVSTLELGDSALYLCASSLAGQGEKLFFGSGTQLSVL.

The chain carries TRBV13 and TRBJ2-1; D is ambiguous. The CDR3 runs to 15 residues. From germline, CDR1 is PRHDT and CDR2 FYEKMQ (reference sequence). V lost 1 base and J 2 bases, leaving 9 bases between the germline ends. CDR3 nucleotides: TGTGCCAGCAGCTTAGCGCACGCAACCTACAATGAGCAGTTCTTC. Its protein product is CASSLAHATYNEQFF. The full variable domain, its missing parts supplied by reference TRBV13 and TRBJ2-1, is AAGVIQSPRHLIKEKRETATLKCYPIPRHDTVYWYQQGPGQDPQFLISFYEKMQSDKGSIPDRFSAQQFSDYHSELNMSSLELGDSALYFCASSLAHATYNEQFFGPGTRLTVL.

The J gene is TRBJ1-2, the V gene TRBV30; the D is unclear. This CDR3 is 13 amino acids long. V gave up 2 bases and J gave up 6 bases, with 13 bases separating them. From germline, CDR1 is GTSNPN and CDR2 SVGIG (reference sequence). The CDR3 DNA sequence: TGTGCCTGGAGTCTCGAAAGAGTGGATGGCTACACCTTC. Its translation is CAWSLERVDGYTF.

The chain is built from TRBV2 and TRBJ2-7; possible D gene TRBD1, 5 bases. CDR1 and CDR2 from the germline V gene are SNHLY and FYNNEI. V gave up 4 bases and J gave up 2 bases, with 9 bases separating them. The CDR3 spans 13 residues. CDR3 in amino acids: CASSGQGTYEQYF. CDR3 nucleotide sequence: TGTGCCAGCAGTGGCCAGGGTACCTACGAGCAGTACTTC.

V usage is TRBV4-3 and J usage is TRBJ2-1; D unclear. CDR1 and CDR2 (germline): LGHNA, YSLEER. Trimming cost V 0 bases and J 3 bases, with 3 bases left between them. This CDR3 is 13 amino acids long. The chain's CDR3 is CASSQEDYNEQFF. In nucleotides, the CDR3 is TGCGCCAGCAGCCAAGAAGACTACAATGAGCAGTTCTTC.

The chain joins TRBV9 to TRBJ2-7; D gene unclear. The CDR3 contains 14 residues. Trimming removed 6 bases from V and 0 bases from J, with 13 bases in between. The germline V gene has CDR1 SGDLS and CDR2 YYNGEE. DNA of the CDR3: TGTGCCAGCAACGGTCGACATGGCTCCTACGAGCAGTACTTC. It translates to CASNGRHGSYEQYF.

The J gene is TRBJ2-6, the V gene TRBV21-1; the listed D gene, TRBD2, was not tested against the DNA. TRBV21-1 is a documented pseudogene. The CDR3 runs to 17 residues. As DNA, the CDR3 is TGTGCCAGCAGGGGACTAGCGGGAGTATCTGGGGCCAACGTCCTGACTTTC. It yields the protein CASRGLAGVSGANVLTF.

CDR3 nucleotide sequence: TGTGCCAGCTCTTCGGGGGGTAGGGAGCAGTACTTC. This translates into CASSSGGREQYF. V gene TRBV6-5 combines with J gene TRBJ2-7; 7 positions agree with TRBD2. Germline CDR1 and CDR2: MNHEY and SVGAGI. The CDR3 contains 12 residues. Trimming cost V 8 bases and J 7 bases; bases outside gene matches: 8.

J is TRBJ2-3 and V is TRBV27; 9 bases line up with TRBD1. V dropped 6 bases and J dropped 0; count of bases not matched to a gene: 4. The CDR3 runs 15 residues. Per germline, CDR1 MNHEY and CDR2 SMNVEV (reference sequence). CDR3 DNA sequence: TGTGCCAGCAGACCCGGACAGGGGAGCACAGATACGCAGTATTTT. The encoded protein is CASRPGQGSTDTQYF.

This rearrangement joins TRBV29-1 to TRBJ1-1, with TRBD1 as a possible D gene (5 bases). The germline V gene has CDR1 SQVTM and CDR2 ANQGSEA. The CDR3 covers 12 residues. Trimming took 0 bases from V and 8 from J, leaving 10 bases between them. In nucleotides, the CDR3 is TGCAGCGTTGAAGATAGGGGACCCGAAGCTTTCTTT. Translation: CSVEDRGPEAFF.

V gene TRBV6-6 combines with J gene TRBJ2-2; D is perhaps TRBD1 or TRBD2 (5 bases each). V lost 9 bases and J 4 bases, leaving 18 bases between the germline ends. This CDR3 contains 15 residues. The V gene's germline CDR1 is MNHNY and CDR2 SVGAGI (reference sequence). The CDR3 bases are TGTGCCAGTATAAATGGGGACGGCGCCACCGGGGAGCTGTTTTTT. Its protein is CASINGDGATGELFF.

The V gene is TRBV18, the J gene TRBJ1-2; D gene unclear. Deletions cut 5 bases from V and 4 bases from J, with 14 bases between. The germline V gene encodes CDR1 KGHSH and CDR2 LQKENI. The CDR3 contains 14 residues. CDR3 protein: CASSKGEPAYGYTF. CDR3 sequence (DNA): TGTGCCAGCTCAAAGGGAGAGCCGGCCTATGGCTACACCTTC.

The V gene is TRBV7-2, the J gene TRBJ2-5; 13 nucleotides match TRBD2. Looked up from germline, CDR1 is SGHTA and CDR2 is FQGNSA. J lost 4 bases, V lost 5 bases, and 4 bases had no gene match. The CDR3 loop spans 15 amino acids. Written as DNA, the CDR3 is TGTGCCAGCAGCGCCGGGACTAGCGGGACAGAGACCCAGTACTTC. It yields the protein CASSAGTSGTETQYF.

The chain recombines TRBV19 with TRBJ2-2; D unresolved. The CDR3 runs to 13 residues. Trimming cost V 1 base and J 6 bases, with 6 bases left between them. Germline CDR1 is LNHDA and CDR2 is SQIVND (reference sequence). The CDR3 DNA is TGTGCCAGTAGTATAGGGGATGCCGGGGAGCTGTTTTTT. This codes for CASSIGDAGELFF.

The gene calls are TRBV30 and TRBJ1-2; 9 nucleotides match TRBD1. This CDR3 comprises 14 residues. CDR1 is GTSNPN and CDR2 is SVGIG in the germline V gene (reference sequence). V was pared by 0 bases and J by 7 bases, with 6 bases of the junction left unmatched. CDR3 coding DNA: TGTGCCTGGAGTGTAACAACACAGGGGGCTGGCTACACCTTC. Translating it yields CAWSVTTQGAGYTF.

The chain uses TRBV27 and TRBJ1-1; 8 bases match TRBD1. The CDR3 extends over 16 amino acids. Trimming cost V 5 bases and J 8 bases; bases outside gene matches: 16. Germline V gene data show CDR1 as MNHEY and CDR2 as SMNVEV (reference sequence). The CDR3 DNA reads as TGTGCCAGCAGTCCCCGCGGACAGGGAATTTCGACCGAAGCTTTCTTT. Its translation is CASSPRGQGISTEAFF.

V gene TRBV18 combines with J gene TRBJ2-5, with 8 bases that match TRBD2. The junction had 5 bases not matched to a gene; V was cut back by 1 base and J by 1 base. Germline lookup yields CDR1 KGHSH and CDR2 LQKENI. The CDR3 totals 16 residues. The CDR3 here is CASSPRASGPQETQYF. The CDR3 DNA reads as TGTGCCAGCTCACCACGGGCTAGCGGGCCCCAAGAGACCCAGTACTTC.

This clone was detected only once. The CDR3 sequence: CSVEMGQVYNEQFF. As DNA, the CDR3 is TGCAGCGTTGAAATGGGACAGGTCTACAATGAGCAGTTCTTC. The V call is TRBV29-1, the J call TRBJ2-1; 8 bases line up with TRBD1. V was clipped by 2 bases and J by 3 bases; unmatched bases: 3. Germline-derived CDR1 and CDR2 are SQVTM and ANQGSEA. The CDR3 length is 14 residues.

The rearrangement uses TRBV6-6 and TRBJ2-7, with a weak D call TRBD2 (5 bases). CDR1 is MNHNY, CDR2 SVGAGI, per germline (reference sequence). The CDR3 length is 13 residues. The V and J ends lost 5 bases and 3 bases respectively, with 11 bases between them. The CDR3: CASSTGIYYEQYF. CDR3 DNA sequence: TGTGCCAGCAGTACGGGAATCTACTACGAGCAGTACTTC.

This clone has only one observation. This rearrangement joins TRBV6-5 to TRBJ2-2, with D uncertain. The germline V gene encodes CDR1 MNHEY and CDR2 SVGAGI. The V and J ends lost 5 bases and 6 bases respectively, with 7 bases between them. This CDR3 comprises 12 residues. The CDR3 nucleotides read TGTGCCAGCAGTAGAATCTCCGGGGAGCTGTTTTTT. It codes for CASSRISGELFF.

This sequence joins TRBV4-2 and TRBJ2-4; D may be TRBD1 or TRBD2 (5 bases each). The CDR3 length is 15 residues. Trimming took off 1 base at V and 2 bases at J, with 9 bases between the two ends. CDR1 is LGHNA, CDR2 YNFKEQ, per germline. The CDR3 DNA reads TGTGCCAGCAGCCAAGTGGGGGAGTCCAAAAACATTCAGTACTTC. This sequence encodes CASSQVGESKNIQYF.

This clone has a single count. The rearrangement links TRBV15 to TRBJ1-3, with no clear D. The V end lost 1 base, the J end lost 0 bases, and 7 bases lay between the germline ends. The CDR3 is made up of 15 amino acids. Looked up from germline, CDR1 is LNHNV and CDR2 is YYDKDF (reference sequence). CDR3 nucleotides: TGTGCCACCAGCAGAGGCCCGCTCTCTGGAAACACCATATATTTT. This translates into CATSRGPLSGNTIYF.

The J gene is TRBJ2-5, the V gene TRBV6-5, with D possibly matching TRBD2 (6 bases). Trimming shortened V by 6 bases and J by 7 bases, and 18 bases separated the two germline ends. Germline V lookup: CDR1 MNHEY, CDR2 SVGAGI. The CDR3 is made up of 14 amino acids. The CDR3 DNA is TGTGCCAGCAGAAACCAGGGCCACGGGGGGACCCAGTACTTC. This codes for CASRNQGHGGTQYF.

The rearrangement links TRBV18 to TRBJ2-3, with D tentatively TRBD2 (6 bases). V dropped 4 bases and J dropped 4 bases, with 18 bases sitting between them. The germline V gene has CDR1 KGHSH and CDR2 LQKENI. This CDR3 has 16 residues. CDR3 DNA sequence: TGTGCCAGCTCACAGACTAGTGGGAGTAGCGCAGATACGCAGTATTTT. This sequence encodes CASSQTSGSSADTQYF.

This chain links TRBV27 with TRBJ2-7, with TRBD2 matching over 9 bases. The CDR3 is 16 residues long. The germline V gene encodes CDR1 MNHEY and CDR2 SMNVEV (reference sequence). Germline trimming cut 4 bases from V and 2 bases from J; bases unmatched to any gene: 9. This CDR3 is CASSYRGRAGTYEQYF. In DNA form, the CDR3 reads TGTGCCAGCAGTTACCGCGGGAGGGCCGGTACCTACGAGCAGTACTTC.

This chain uses TRBV10-1 with TRBJ2-5; 7 bases are a match to TRBD2. CDR3 size: 15 residues. CDR1 and CDR2 (germline): WNHNN, SYGVQD (reference sequence). The V and J ends lost 5 bases and 3 bases, in that order; junction bases with no gene match: 9. CDR3 sequence reads: CASSRGGRSEETQYF. The CDR3 DNA sequence: TGCGCCAGCAGTCGGGGCGGGAGATCCGAAGAGACCCAGTACTTC.

The CDR3 bases are TGCGCCAGCAGCCCGTCCCGGGACAGGGCACCTAACTATGGCTACACCTTC. Residues: CASSPSRDRAPNYGYTF. The chain carries TRBV5-1 and TRBJ1-2; 9 bases match TRBD1. Germline CDR1 SGHRS, CDR2 YFSETQ. The J segment lost 0 bases and the V segment lost 4 bases, leaving 10 bases of the junction unmatched. The CDR3 totals 17 residues. Full variable domain (outside the CDR3, taken from reference TRBV5-1 and TRBJ1-2): KAGVTQTPRYLIKTRGQQVTLSCSPISGHRSVSWYQQTPGQGLQFLFEYFSETQRNKGNFPGRFSGRQFSNSRSEMNVSTLELGDSALYLCASSPSRDRAPNYGYTFGSGTRLTVV.